This note documents a single T cell receptor beta chain sequence. The antigen remains undetermined. Described treatment: oral pan-JAK inhibitor, 5-10 mg twice daily. RNA extraction and reverse transcription yielded cDNA as sequencing template. This table comes from immunoSEQ multiplex PCR, and its TCRdb copy is limited to in-frame clones, with some not included. The sample carries some 190,000 clones, approximately 72% recorded once. The CDR3 is made up of 12 amino acids. Germline V CDR1 and CDR2: MNHEY, SVGAGI. Trimming cost V 5 bases and J 1 base, with 6 bases left between them. The data belong to a study of CD8+ T cells in alopecia areata. Findings and limits, study-wide: Uncertainty about whether baseline CD8+ expansion is linked to response remains, with one nonresponder.

The chain is built from TRBV6-5 and TRBJ2-7; D is uncertain. This sample comprised CD4+ T cells sorted from blood, obtained at approximately week 42, from a patient treated with tofacitinib. The receptor was derived from a human donor with alopecia areata. Written as DNA, the CDR3 is TGTGCCAGCAGTCCGACTTCCTACGAGCAGTACTTC. Its protein is CASSPTSYEQYF.